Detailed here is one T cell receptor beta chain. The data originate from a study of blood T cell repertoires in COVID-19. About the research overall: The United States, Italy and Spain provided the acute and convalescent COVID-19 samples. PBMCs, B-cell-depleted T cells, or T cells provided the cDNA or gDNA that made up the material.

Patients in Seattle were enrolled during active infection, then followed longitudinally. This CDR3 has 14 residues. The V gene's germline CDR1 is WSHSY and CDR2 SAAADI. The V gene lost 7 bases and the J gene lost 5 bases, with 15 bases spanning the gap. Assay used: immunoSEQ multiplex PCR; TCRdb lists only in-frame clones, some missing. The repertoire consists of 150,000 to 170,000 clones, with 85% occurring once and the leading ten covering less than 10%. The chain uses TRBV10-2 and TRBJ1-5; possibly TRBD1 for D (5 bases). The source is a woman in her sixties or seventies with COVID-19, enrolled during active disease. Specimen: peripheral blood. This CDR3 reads CASTPQGNDQPQHF. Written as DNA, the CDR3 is TGCGCCAGCACTCCCCAGGGTAATGATCAGCCCCAGCATTTT.